The 10 T cell receptor beta chains in this list originate from one sample, sequenced in a study of shared clonotypes between healthy human individuals. Clones were sequenced by immunoSEQ multiplex PCR, and TCRdb holds only the in-frame ones, with some missing. The profile shows about 710,000 clones, roughly 72% of them singletons. The source material was memory CD4+ T cells sorted from blood. Subset reported: CD45RA-negative fraction. The receptors originated from a woman aged 25 to 39 in good health.

The V gene is TRBV5-1, the J gene TRBJ1-5, with D perhaps matching TRBD1 (5 bases). CDR1 is SGHRS, CDR2 YFSETQ, per germline. This CDR3 is 15 amino acids long. V was cut by 1 base and J by 4 bases, with 12 bases left in between. The CDR3 DNA reads TGCGCCAGCAGCTTGAACGTGGGGGGTAATCAGCCCCAGCATTTT. It specifies CASSLNVGGNQPQHF.

The chain carries TRBV28 and TRBJ2-7; 10 positions match TRBD1. Germline CDR1 is MDHEN and CDR2 is SYDVKM. The CDR3 has 15 residues. V trimming: 3 bases; J trimming: 6 bases; junction bases outside the gene matches: 8. The CDR3 loop reads CASSFPGQGSSEQYF. CDR3 bases: TGTGCCAGCAGTTTCCCGGGACAGGGGTCATCCGAGCAGTACTTC.

The DNA of the CDR3 is TGTGCCAGCAAACCTCGGAGGGTTGGGGCCAACGTCCTGACTTTC. This sequence encodes CASKPRRVGANVLTF. The chain combines TRBV27 with TRBJ2-6, with D tentatively TRBD2 (6 bases). Germline CDR1 is MNHEY and CDR2 is SMNVEV (reference sequence). Trimming left V 7 bases short and J 3 bases short, with 13 bases between. The CDR3 is 15 residues long. The variable domain in full, completed from reference TRBV27 and TRBJ2-6, reads EAQVTQNPRYLITVTGKKLTVTCSQNMNHEYMSWYRQDPGLGLRQIYYSMNVEVTDKGDVPEGYKVSRKEKRNFPLILESPSPNQTSLYFCASKPRRVGANVLTFGAGSRLTVL.

The rearrangement uses TRBV4-2 and TRBJ2-1; 7 positions agree with TRBD2. The CDR3 totals 17 residues. V lost 0 bases, J lost 8 bases, and 13 bases stayed unmatched. Germline V gene data show CDR1 as LGHNA and CDR2 as YNFKEQ. The CDR3 loop is CASSQEGSGGRGDEQFF. The CDR3 region has the DNA TGTGCCAGCAGCCAAGAAGGGTCGGGAGGAAGAGGCGATGAGCAGTTCTTC.

This chain joins TRBV6-1 and TRBJ1-4, with D perhaps TRBD1 (5 bases). There are 15 residues in the CDR3. Germline V gene lookup returns CDR1 MNHNS and CDR2 SASEGT. With 2 bases removed from V and 5 bases from J, the gap between germline ends came to 12 bases. The CDR3 DNA reads TGTGCCAGCAGTGAATTTTGGGCAGGGAATGAAAAACTGTTTTTT. It encodes CASSEFWAGNEKLFF.

This clone was counted many times. The same CDR3 arises from other DNA sequences in this sample as well. V usage is TRBV6-1 and J usage is TRBJ2-7; D uncertain. Germline assignment: CDR1 MNHNS and CDR2 SASEGT. Between the trimmed V and J ends, which lost 7 bases and 2 bases, there was a span of 6 bases. This CDR3 spans 11 amino acids. The CDR3 is CASTLTYEQYF. In nucleotides, the CDR3 is TGTGCCAGCACCTTGACCTACGAGCAGTACTTC.

This clone has a handful of counts. This sequence joins TRBV28 and TRBJ1-2, with D unclear. This CDR3 spans 14 amino acids. The ends were cut back, 3 bases at V and 6 bases at J, with 14 bases in the middle. Looked up from germline, CDR1 is MDHEN and CDR2 is SYDVKM. The CDR3 nucleotides read TGTGCCAGCAGTTTGGTCACCCGTCGGGATGGCTACACCTTC. Protein sequence: CASSLVTRRDGYTF.

This chain connects TRBV5-5 to TRBJ1-1, with 9 bases matching TRBD1. CDR1 and CDR2 (germline): SGHKS, YYEKEE (reference sequence). V was pared by 4 bases and J by 1 base, with 11 bases of the junction left unmatched. CDR3 length: 17 amino acids. The CDR3 sequence is CASSPSRSDRGNTEAFF. The CDR3 DNA is TGTGCCAGCAGCCCTTCAAGGTCGGACAGGGGGAACACTGAAGCTTTCTTT.

The chain is built from TRBV28 and TRBJ1-2; D might be TRBD1 (5 bases). The CDR3 spans 14 residues. The germline gives CDR1 MDHEN, CDR2 SYDVKM. V was cut by 3 bases and J by 5 bases, with 13 bases left in between. CDR3 residues: CASSFLGERYGYTF. CDR3 coding DNA: TGTGCCAGCAGTTTTCTGGGGGAAAGGTATGGCTACACCTTC.

This chain uses TRBV2 with TRBJ2-2; D gene unclear. Trimming stripped 7 bases from V and 6 bases from J, with 12 bases between. The CDR3 extends over 13 amino acids. The V gene's germline CDR1 is SNHLY and CDR2 FYNNEI. The CDR3 bases are TGTGCCAGCAATCAAGAGAGGTCCGGGGAGCTGTTTTTT. Its translation is CASNQERSGELFF.